This TCR beta chain was sequenced during a study of T cell responses to AZD1222 COVID-19 vaccine. Study results and caveats: Clonal diversity may have been underestimated, and the donors were mostly white British, with more females than males. AZD1222 recipients seropositive at baseline numbered only 5 to 7.

Details on this clone: Its antigen is undetermined.

Libraries were prepared by immunoSEQ multiplex PCR; TCRdb keeps only in-frame clonotypes and omits some of them. Of some 150,000 clones detected, about nine tenths appear once; the ten largest clones hold 3% to 3.5%. Germline lookup yields CDR1 SGHNT and CDR2 YENEEA. Trimming took 4 bases from V and 4 from J, leaving 11 bases between them. CDR3 size: 14 residues. The chain is built from TRBV11-3 and TRBJ2-1; TRBD2 is a possible D gene (6 bases). This TCR was sampled from an adult in good health. The source material was peripheral blood, sampled on day 0 of MenACWY control vaccination. The CDR3 DNA reads as TGTGCCAGCAGCTCCGCGGCGGGATACAATGAGCAGTTCTTC. The encoded protein is CASSSAAGYNEQFF.